This T cell receptor beta chain was identified during a study of PD-1 blockade in classical Hodgkin lymphoma. Study details: The patients were dosed with nivolumab 3 mg/kg, infused intravenously every 2 weeks. Study results and limitations: TCR diversity at baseline was reported to be reduced in newly diagnosed patients relative to healthy donors.

The data were produced by immunoSEQ multiplex PCR, yet TCRdb's version contains in-frame clones alone and is incomplete. This table has under 15,000 clones, 84% appearing once. Trimming took off 1 base at V and 12 bases at J, with 10 bases between the two ends. The CDR3 extends over 13 amino acids. CDR1 and CDR2 (germline): SEHNR, FQNEAQ (reference sequence). Turning to this clone: The antigen is unknown.

Autologous stem cell transplantation was followed by relapse in every patient, and brentuximab vedotin exposure varied. Patients' outcomes at their best amounted to complete response, partial response or progressive disease. This receptor was taken from a human donor with classical Hodgkin lymphoma. Sequences were derived from peripheral blood mononuclear cells (PBMCs), sampled at baseline. The rearrangement joins TRBV7-9 to TRBJ2-6, with D unclear. The DNA for the CDR3 is TGTGCCAGCAGCTTAGGAGGCCCCAGCGTCCTGACTTTC. Its protein product is CASSLGGPSVLTF.